The next 22 T cell receptor beta chains were all read from a single sample in a study of shared clonotypes between healthy human individuals (dated by TCRdb to about 2020). Library creation used the immunoSEQ multiplex PCR assay. Imported from immuneACCESS, the table was reduced by TCRdb to in-frame sequences with V and J called. These copies leave out some clones; in studies compared against another copy, an unresolved V gene accounts for under half, and the cause of the remainder is not known. The sample contains about 680,000 clones, approximately 73% of them found a single time. The ten most abundant clones make up about 1.8% of the sample. The sample consisted of memory CD4+ T cells sorted from blood. The cell subset or site label, as the study defines it: CD45RA-negative fraction. These receptors came from a woman aged 25-40 years in good health.

V usage is TRBV7-2 and J usage is TRBJ2-3; no definite D call. The germline V gene has CDR1 SGHTA and CDR2 FQGNSA. CDR3 length: 14 residues. V was cut by 7 bases and J by 0 bases, with 11 bases left in between. The CDR3 DNA follows: TGTGCCAGCACCCCTCTGTCTAGCACAGATACGCAGTATTTT. This codes for CASTPLSSTDTQYF.

The chain is built from TRBV6-6 and TRBJ2-1, with no clear D. The CDR3 runs to 12 residues. CDR1 and CDR2 from the germline V gene are MNHNY and SVGAGI (reference sequence). Deletions cut 1 base from V and 9 bases from J, with 7 bases between. CDR3 amino acids: CASSYWGSEQFF. The CDR3 bases are TGTGCCAGCAGTTACTGGGGAAGTGAGCAGTTCTTC.

V is TRBV29-1 and J is TRBJ2-3; 7 nucleotides align to TRBD2. The CDR3 spans 16 residues. Per germline, CDR1 SQVTM and CDR2 ANQGSEA. The V segment lost 1 base and the J segment 0 bases; nucleotides outside the gene matches: 7. The CDR3 coding sequence is TGCAGCGTTGAAGGCTTACTAGCGTCCAGCACAGATACGCAGTATTTT. This sequence encodes CSVEGLLASSTDTQYF.

On this clone itself: The identical CDR3 is also encoded by other nucleotide sequences in the sample. This sequence joins TRBV5-5 and TRBJ2-7, with TRBD1 as a possible D gene (5 bases). The CDR3 spans 14 residues. V lost 0 bases, J lost 2 bases, and 9 bases lay in between. Germline V gives CDR1 SGHKS, CDR2 YYEKEE (reference sequence). The CDR3 coding sequence is TGTGCCAGCAGCTTGGCAGGGAAACCCTACGAGCAGTACTTC. Translated, it gives CASSLAGKPYEQYF.

Comments on this clone: Additional DNA sequences in this sample encode the identical CDR3. V is TRBV5-1 and J is TRBJ2-1; 7 positions agree with TRBD2. V gave up 4 bases and J gave up 4 bases; unmatched junction bases: 8. Germline assignment: CDR1 SGHRS and CDR2 YFSETQ. The CDR3 is 15 amino acids. The DNA for the CDR3 is TGCGCCAGCAGCCTCGCTAGCGGAGGATACAATGAGCAGTTCTTC. Translating it yields CASSLASGGYNEQFF.

This clone has more than one count but fewer than ten. This sequence joins TRBV5-1 and TRBJ2-1, with TRBD2 matching over 8 bases. V dropped 6 bases and J dropped 10; count of bases not matched to a gene: 12. Germline V CDR1 and CDR2: SGHRS, YFSETQ. There are 14 residues in the CDR3. CDR3: CASTQTGSSGEQFF. CDR3 bases: TGCGCCAGCACACAGACCGGGTCTAGCGGGGAGCAGTTCTTC.

This clone was seen a handful of times. V and J are TRBV6-1 and TRBJ2-2; D is possibly TRBD1 or TRBD2 (5 bases each). Trimming pared 3 bases from V and 2 bases from J, leaving 7 bases between. The CDR3 loop spans 14 amino acids. The germline CDR1 and CDR2 sequences are MNHNS and SASEGT. CDR3 sequence reads: CASSDRGNTGELFF. In nucleotides, the CDR3 is TGTGCCAGCAGTGATCGGGGCAACACCGGGGAGCTGTTTTTT.

V is TRBV25-1 and J is TRBJ2-2, with D perhaps TRBD2 (5 bases). CDR3 length: 15 residues. Looked up from germline, CDR1 is MGHDK and CDR2 is SYGVNS. V was clipped by 5 bases and J by 8 bases, with 18 bases between them. This chain's CDR3 is CASSQSGWKRGELFF. Written as DNA, the CDR3 is TGTGCCAGCAGTCAGTCGGGGTGGAAAAGGGGGGAGCTGTTTTTT.

The table lists this clone with a few counts. The J gene is TRBJ2-5, the V gene TRBV5-6, with 14 bases lining up with TRBD2. V shed 1 base and J 3 bases; nucleotides not matched to a gene: 2. The CDR3 totals 16 residues. From germline, CDR1 is SGHDT and CDR2 YYEEEE. The CDR3 bases are TGTGCCAGCAGCTTGTCGGGACTAGCGGGAGAAGAGACCCAGTACTTC. Its translation is CASSLSGLAGEETQYF.

This chain joins TRBV4-1 and TRBJ2-6; D gene unclear. This CDR3 contains 17 residues. Trimming left V 0 bases short and J 1 base short, with 10 bases between. Per germline, CDR1 MGHRA and CDR2 YSYEKL. The CDR3 nucleotides are TGCGCCAGCAGCCAAGAGGCCACCAGGTCTGGGGCCAACGTCCTGACTTTC. This codes for CASSQEATRSGANVLTF.

J is TRBJ1-2 and V is TRBV19; maybe TRBD1 (5 bases). The V gene's germline CDR1 is LNHDA and CDR2 SQIVND (reference sequence). The CDR3 covers 14 residues. V was cut by 0 bases and J by 8 bases, with 13 bases left in between. The CDR3 DNA reads TGTGCCAGTAGTATAGAACTCGGGGCTTACGGCTACACCTTC. This sequence encodes CASSIELGAYGYTF.

This rearrangement joins TRBV7-9 to TRBJ2-7; 14 bases line up with TRBD2. Germline V CDR1 and CDR2: SEHNR, FQNEAQ (reference sequence). Trimming removed 4 bases from V and 6 bases from J; junction bases left unmatched: 5. CDR3 length equals 15 residues. Here the CDR3 DNA reads TGTGCCAGCAGCTCGCCGGGACTAGCGGGAGCCGAGCAGTACTTC. Translating it yields CASSSPGLAGAEQYF.

This chain joins TRBV5-1 and TRBJ2-2; weak D call: TRBD1 (5 bases). Germline V CDR1 and CDR2: SGHRS, YFSETQ. V gave up 0 bases and J gave up 5 bases, with 11 bases separating them. The CDR3 totals 15 residues. CDR3 protein: CASSLAGMSTGELFF. CDR3 nucleotides: TGCGCCAGCAGCTTGGCAGGGATGAGTACCGGGGAGCTGTTTTTT.

The chain links TRBV4-1 to TRBJ1-5; D uncertain. The CDR3 is 16 amino acids. With 0 bases removed from V and 4 bases from J, the gap between germline ends came to 13 bases. Germline CDR1 MGHRA, CDR2 YSYEKL. The CDR3 nucleotides are TGCGCCAGCAGCCAAGAAGCGGCAGGAACTAATCAGCCCCAGCATTTT. This encodes CASSQEAAGTNQPQHF.

The rearrangement uses TRBV7-9 and TRBJ1-1, with D tentatively TRBD1 (5 bases). The CDR3 runs to 14 residues. CDR1 and CDR2 (germline): SEHNR, FQNEAQ (reference sequence). V shed 1 base and J shed 5 bases, with 11 bases lying between them. CDR3 DNA: TGTGCCAGCAGCTTAGAGACCCCAGGGACTGAAGCTTTCTTT. Residues: CASSLETPGTEAFF.

The chain carries TRBV11-2 and TRBJ2-3; 10 bases line up with TRBD2. CDR1 is SGHAT, CDR2 FQNNGV, per germline. V lost 4 bases to trimming and J lost 2 bases; unmatched junction nucleotides: 9. The CDR3 consists of 17 residues. The CDR3 sequence is CASSSTGLAIPTDTQYF. The DNA of the CDR3 is TGTGCCAGCAGCTCAACGGGACTAGCGATCCCCACAGATACGCAGTATTTT. Full variable domain (missing parts from reference TRBV11-2 and TRBJ2-3): EAGVAQSPRYKIIEKRQSVAFWCNPISGHATLYWYQQILGQGPKLLIQFQNNGVVDDSQLPKDRFSAERLKGVDSTLKIQPAKLEDSAVYLCASSSTGLAIPTDTQYFGPGTRLTVL.

This clone was observed a handful of times. CDR3 sequence (DNA): TGTGCCAGCAGGGTGGCTAACTATGGCTACACCTTC. Translation: CASRVANYGYTF. The chain is built from TRBV2 and TRBJ1-2; unclear D gene. This CDR3 spans 12 amino acids. Trimming stripped 6 bases from V and 0 bases from J, with 5 bases between. CDR1 is SNHLY, CDR2 FYNNEI, per germline.

This clone showed up many times. The chain links TRBV9 to TRBJ2-5; possibly TRBD2 for D (6 bases). The CDR3 totals 14 residues. Germline-derived CDR1 and CDR2 are SGDLS and YYNGEE. V shed 3 bases and J shed 5 bases, with 14 bases lying between them. CDR3 coding DNA: TGTGCCAGCAGCGCGGGACTCCCTCCGGAGACCCAGTACTTC. It specifies CASSAGLPPETQYF.

This chain uses TRBV16 with TRBJ2-3, with 9 bases lining up with TRBD2. The germline V gene has CDR1 KGHSY and CDR2 FQNENV. J gave up 2 bases and V 4 bases, and 4 bases lay outside the gene matches. This CDR3 has 15 residues. CDR3 sequence (DNA): TGTGCCAGCAGCCGCCTAGCGGGACACACAGATACGCAGTATTTT. It specifies CASSRLAGHTDTQYF.

V and J are TRBV28 and TRBJ1-1; D not certain. Germline CDR1 reads MDHEN; CDR2 reads SYDVKM. This CDR3 has 11 residues. Deletions cut 7 bases from V and 6 bases from J, with 9 bases between. CDR3 nucleotide sequence: TGTGCCAGCAACCGGAGGGCTGAAGCTTTCTTT. Protein: CASNRRAEAFF.

The chain employs TRBV7-9 and TRBJ2-1; the match to TRBD2 covers 9 bases. Germline lookup yields CDR1 SEHNR and CDR2 FQNEAQ (reference sequence). With 6 bases clipped from V and 0 bases from J, the junction kept 0 bases outside the gene matches. This CDR3 spans 14 amino acids. The CDR3 region is CASSSGSSYNEQFF. In nucleotides, the CDR3 is TGTGCCAGCAGTAGCGGGAGCTCCTACAATGAGCAGTTCTTC.

This clone came up once. This chain connects TRBV5-6 to TRBJ2-5; a possible D gene is TRBD2 (5 bases). CDR3 size: 14 residues. CDR1 and CDR2 (germline): SGHDT, YYEEEE. The V gene lost 1 base and the J gene lost 5 bases, with 12 bases spanning the gap. CDR3 amino acids: CASSLRRTTETQYF. In DNA form, the CDR3 reads TGTGCCAGCAGCTTGAGGAGGACCACGGAGACCCAGTACTTC.